Reported below is one TCR beta chain. The antigen remains undetermined. The junction differs from germline at one of its ends, possibly a read error. General study findings and limits: Whole repertoires were not studied in the larger cohort, only one V-J beta rearrangement. Tumor-infiltrating Treg TCR alpha and beta sequences overlapped most with tumor naive CD4+ T cells, then blood naive.

Naive CD4+ T cells were purified with Tregs depleted by CD25. After constant-region reverse-primer amplification, full-length variable regions underwent semi-nested PCR with Nested Universal Primer A. Using its own MiXCR run on the 5' RACE reads, TCRdb lists one record per CDR3 protein. The data hold tens of thousands of distinct CDR3 sequences, with approximately 24% observed a single time. Per germline, CDR1 SQVTM and CDR2 ANQGSEA. This CDR3 has 13 residues. This clonotype was sampled from a female donor with breast cancer. The chain uses TRBV29-1 and TRBJ2-1; D tentatively fits TRBD1 or TRBD2 (5 bases each). Sequenced: tumor-infiltrating naive CD4+ T cells sorted from the breast tumor. Subset defined: naive CD4+ T cells, CD4+CD45RA+CD25-. In DNA form, the CDR3 reads TGCAGCGTTGGGGGGAGCTCCGACAATGAGCAGTTCTTC. Its translation: CSVGGSSDNEQFF.